The 10 T cell receptor beta chains below were found in one sample sequenced in a study of OX40 agonist ivuxolimab in advanced cancers. TCRdb's table, derived via immunoSEQ multiplex PCR, lists solely in-frame clones and lacks some. The table records 70,000 to 85,000 clones, 90% to 95% of them present only once. Material: CD4+ or CD8+ T cells sorted from blood, obtained in a trial of the OX40 agonist ivuxolimab. All receptors derive from an adult with an advanced solid tumor such as melanoma, head and neck, liver or kidney cancer.

CDR3 residues: CASSPRGGRANTGELFF. The CDR3 DNA follows: TGCGCCAGCAGTCCCCGGGGGGGAAGAGCGAACACCGGGGAGCTGTTTTTT. The chain links TRBV23-1 to TRBJ2-2; 8 bases agree with TRBD2. TRBV23-1 is an open reading frame whose function is uncertain. The V and J ends lost 4 bases and 0 bases, in that order; junction bases with no gene match: 7. The length of the CDR3 is 17 residues.

The chain employs TRBV2 and TRBJ2-4, with 9 bases matching TRBD2. Germline CDR1 is SNHLY and CDR2 is FYNNEI. V lost 8 bases, J lost 2 bases, and 4 bases stayed unmatched. This CDR3 is built from 14 residues. The CDR3 reads CASGTSFSKNIQYF. CDR3 nucleotide sequence: TGTGCCAGCGGGACTAGCTTTTCCAAAAACATTCAGTACTTC.

The V call is TRBV6-6, the J call TRBJ1-5; D is undetermined. Trimming pared 8 bases from V and 2 bases from J, leaving 19 bases between. Germline lookup yields CDR1 MNHNY and CDR2 SVGAGI (reference sequence). The CDR3 length is 16 residues. CDR3 region: CASVANPSGRNQPQHF. CDR3 sequence (DNA): TGTGCCAGCGTTGCAAATCCAAGCGGACGCAATCAGCCCCAGCATTTT.

J is TRBJ1-2 and V is TRBV20-1; 7 bases agree with TRBD1. V shed 3 bases, J shed 12 bases, and the junction held 4 bases outside the gene matches. Germline CDR1 DFQATT, CDR2 SNEGSKA (reference sequence). This CDR3 has 10 amino acids. CDR3 amino acids: CSASRGPNTF. The CDR3 bases are TGCAGTGCTAGTAGGGGGCCAAACACCTTC.

The chain's CDR3 is CASRQAWGTEAFF. In DNA, the CDR3 is TGTGCCAGCCGACAGGCTTGGGGCACTGAAGCTTTCTTT. V usage is TRBV19 and J usage is TRBJ1-1; tentative D call: TRBD1 (6 bases). Per germline, CDR1 LNHDA and CDR2 SQIVND (reference sequence). Trimming took 9 bases from V and 4 from J, leaving 15 bases between them. The CDR3 runs to 13 residues. Looking up the rest from reference TRBV19 and TRBJ1-1 gives the full variable domain: DGGITQSPKYLFRKEGQNVTLSCEQNLNHDAMYWYRQDPGQGLRLIYYSQIVNDFQKGDIAEGYSVSREKKESFPLTVTSAQKNPTAFYLCASRQAWGTEAFFGQGTRLTVV.

The chain recombines TRBV30 with TRBJ1-5, with 8 positions matching TRBD1. In germline, CDR1 is GTSNPN, CDR2 SVGIG (reference sequence). The V segment lost 2 bases and the J segment 1 base; nucleotides outside the gene matches: 4. The CDR3 is made up of 15 amino acids. The CDR3, as DNA: TGTGCCTGGAGTCCCGACAGGGGAAGCAATCAGCCCCAGCATTTT. Translating it yields CAWSPDRGSNQPQHF. Filled out from reference TRBV30 and TRBJ1-5, the complete variable domain reads SQTIHQWPATLVQPVGSPLSLECTVEGTSNPNLYWYRQAAGRGLQLLFYSVGIGQISSEVPQNLSASRPQDRQFILSSKKLLLSDSGFYLCAWSPDRGSNQPQHFGDGTRLSIL.

The chain uses TRBV5-1 and TRBJ2-7; D uncertain. Germline V lookup: CDR1 SGHRS, CDR2 YFSETQ. Trimming left V 4 bases short and J 0 bases short, with 2 bases between. The CDR3 is 11 amino acids. The CDR3 nucleotides read TGCGCCAGCAGCAACTCCTACGAGCAGTACTTC. Encoded protein: CASSNSYEQYF. The full variable domain, rest sourced from reference TRBV5-1 and TRBJ2-7, is KAGVTQTPRYLIKTRGQQVTLSCSPISGHRSVSWYQQTPGQGLQFLFEYFSETQRNKGNFPGRFSGRQFSNSRSEMNVSTLELGDSALYLCASSNSYEQYFGPGTRLTVT.

The chain combines TRBV9 with TRBJ2-2; D is perhaps TRBD1 (5 bases). The V gene's germline CDR1 is SGDLS and CDR2 YYNGEE. The CDR3 has 14 residues. The germline V and J ends were trimmed by 4 bases and 7 bases, with 14 bases remaining between them. In DNA form, the CDR3 reads TGTGCCAGCAGCCCATCAGGGTACGGCGGGGAGCTGTTTTTT. This encodes CASSPSGYGGELFF.

This clone has more than one count but fewer than ten. The chain carries TRBV6-5 and TRBJ1-1; D not resolved. This CDR3 is 15 amino acids long. The V gene lost 1 base and the J gene lost 0 bases, with 9 bases spanning the gap. The germline V gene has CDR1 MNHEY and CDR2 SVGAGI. CDR3 coding DNA: TGTGCCAGCAGTTACTTAGGAGGTTTGAACACTGAAGCTTTCTTT. Translated: CASSYLGGLNTEAFF.

The CDR3 DNA follows: TGTGCCAGCAGTTTAGGAGCTCCGAACACTGAAGCTTTCTTT. Its protein product is CASSLGAPNTEAFF. The chain combines TRBV27 with TRBJ1-1; D remains ambiguous. Trimming left V 2 bases short and J 1 base short, with 8 bases between. This CDR3 comprises 14 residues. Per germline, CDR1 MNHEY and CDR2 SMNVEV (reference sequence).